The T cell receptor beta chain under discussion was sequenced for a study of shared clonotypes between healthy human individuals. Study overall: CD4 naive and CD4 memory each took three plates per donor, while CD8 naive took two and CD8 memory one. Broader study findings: Rarefaction showed that sequencing of sorted subsets was incomplete (despite large depth). Clonotype sharing among donors was thought likely to change with sequencing depth.

To note about this clone: As yet, its antigen is unknown. Other nucleotide sequences from this sample produce the same CDR3.

Each subset's genomic DNA was shared equally among a number of immunoSEQ plates. The protocol was immunoSEQ multiplex PCR, while the TCRdb copy is restricted to in-frame clones and leaves out a portion. Found here are around 700,000 clones, 92% of them singletons; the top ten hold approximately 24%. Naive-designated CD8 cells lacked CD45RO, were positively enriched for CCR7, and omitted terminally differentiated effector memory CD45RA+ cells. CDR1 and CDR2 (germline): SGDLS, YYNGEE. Between the trimmed V and J ends, which lost 0 bases and 0 bases, there was a span of 3 bases. The CDR3 is made up of 13 amino acids.

The chain recombines TRBV9 with TRBJ1-1; D unclear. This TCR came from a young man in good health. Input material: naive CD8+ T cells sorted from blood. As DNA, the CDR3 is TGTGCCAGCAGCGTAGGAATGAACACTGAAGCTTTCTTT. It encodes CASSVGMNTEAFF.